Shown below are 2 T cell receptor beta chains from a single sample sequenced in a study. TCRdb fed the 5' RACE reads into MiXCR, producing one record per CDR3 protein. The data contain about 6,200 distinct CDR3 sequences, roughly three fifths of them seen just once; the ten biggest clones take up around 4%. Sample: tumor-infiltrating memory CD4+ T cells sorted from the breast tumor. As to subset: memory CD4+ T cells, CD4+CD45RO+CD25-. The receptors were sampled from a female donor with breast cancer.

V and J are TRBV6-6 and TRBJ1-1; D is perhaps TRBD1 (5 bases). Trimming removed 3 bases at V and 11 bases at J, with 16 bases between. The CDR3 is 13 amino acids. From germline, CDR1 is MNHNY and CDR2 SVGAGI (reference sequence). CDR3: CASSYRQGGEAFF. CDR3 DNA: TGTGCCAGCAGTTATCGCCAGGGAGGTGAGGCTTTCTTT.

The chain uses TRBV5-1 and TRBJ2-1; a weak D match, TRBD1 (6 bases). V lost 4 bases to trimming and J lost 3 bases, with 20 bases between them. CDR1 and CDR2 from the germline V gene are SGHRS and YFSETQ. CDR3 length equals 17 residues. Here the CDR3 DNA reads TGCGCCAGCAGCCAAATTGCGACGGCAGGGGTCTACAATGAGCAGTTCTTC. It translates to CASSQIATAGVYNEQFF.